This TCR beta chain derives from a study of tumor-infiltrating lymphocytes in primary liver carcinoma. Blood RNA was derived from unsorted whole blood, and germline DNA was extracted too. Before surgery, around 4 milliliters of EDTA blood were taken. V dropped 3 bases and J dropped 6 bases, with 9 bases sitting between them. CDR1 is SNHLY and CDR2 is FYNNEI in the germline V gene. The length of the CDR3 is 13 residues. TCR beta cDNA was prepared out of roughly 490 ng total RNA by means of a constant-region primer. TCR beta libraries came from three nested multiplex PCR rounds using slightly modified ARM-PCR. Use of TRBV1-TRBV30 forward primers with a C-beta reverse primer characterized the first two PCR rounds, which lasted roughly 9 cycles each. TCRdb re-analysed the multiplex PCR reads in MiXCR, keeping a single row per CDR3 protein. In the table there are 310,000 or so distinct CDR3 sequences, roughly 60% of which are singletons.

This sequence was found in a woman aged 25 to 45 with primary liver carcinoma and hepatitis B virus infection. V is TRBV2 and J is TRBJ2-4; the D is unclear. The sequenced sample consisted of peripheral blood. For the CDR3, the DNA is TGTGCCAGCAGTGAGTTAGAAGCAAACATTCAGTACTTC. This codes for CASSELEANIQYF.